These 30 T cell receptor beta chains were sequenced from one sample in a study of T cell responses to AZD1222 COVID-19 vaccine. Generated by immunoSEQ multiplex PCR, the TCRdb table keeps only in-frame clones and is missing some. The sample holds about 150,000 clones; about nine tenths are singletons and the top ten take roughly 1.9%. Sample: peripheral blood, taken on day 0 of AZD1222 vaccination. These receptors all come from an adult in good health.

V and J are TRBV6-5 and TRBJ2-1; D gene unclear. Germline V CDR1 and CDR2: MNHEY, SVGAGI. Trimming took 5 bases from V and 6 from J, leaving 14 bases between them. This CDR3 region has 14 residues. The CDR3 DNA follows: TGTGCCAGCAGTCCTCGGGTAGGCACCAATGAGCAGTTCTTC. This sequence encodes CASSPRVGTNEQFF.

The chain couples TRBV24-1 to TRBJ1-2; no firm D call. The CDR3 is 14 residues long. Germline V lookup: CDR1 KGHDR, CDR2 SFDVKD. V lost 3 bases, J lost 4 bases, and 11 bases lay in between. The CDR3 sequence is CATSDGPPLYGYTF. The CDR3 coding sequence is TGTGCCACCAGTGATGGCCCCCCCCTCTATGGCTACACCTTC.

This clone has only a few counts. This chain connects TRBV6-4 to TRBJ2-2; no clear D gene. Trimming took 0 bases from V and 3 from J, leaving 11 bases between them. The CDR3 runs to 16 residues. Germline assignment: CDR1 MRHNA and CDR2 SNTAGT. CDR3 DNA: TGTGCCAGCAGTGACTCGGCCGGTCTTCACACCGGGGAGCTGTTTTTT. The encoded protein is CASSDSAGLHTGELFF.

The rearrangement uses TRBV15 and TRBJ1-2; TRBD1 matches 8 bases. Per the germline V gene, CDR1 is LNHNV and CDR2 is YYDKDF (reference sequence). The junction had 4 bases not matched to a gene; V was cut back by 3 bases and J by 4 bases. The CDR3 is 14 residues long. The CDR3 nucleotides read TGTGCCACCAGCAGTGGGACAGGCTTCTATGGCTACACCTTC. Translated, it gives CATSSGTGFYGYTF.

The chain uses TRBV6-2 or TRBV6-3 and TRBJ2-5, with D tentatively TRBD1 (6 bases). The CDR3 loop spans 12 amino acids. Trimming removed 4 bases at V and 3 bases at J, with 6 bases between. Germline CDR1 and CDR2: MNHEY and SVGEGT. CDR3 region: CASSWTEETQYF. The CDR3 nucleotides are TGTGCCAGCAGTTGGACAGAAGAGACCCAGTACTTC.

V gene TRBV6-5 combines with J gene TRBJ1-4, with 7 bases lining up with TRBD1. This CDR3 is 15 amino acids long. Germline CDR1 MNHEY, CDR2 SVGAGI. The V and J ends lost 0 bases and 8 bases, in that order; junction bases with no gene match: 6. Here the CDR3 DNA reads TGTGCCAGCAGTTACTCCCCGGGACAGCCGGAAAAACTGTTTTTT. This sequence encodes CASSYSPGQPEKLFF.

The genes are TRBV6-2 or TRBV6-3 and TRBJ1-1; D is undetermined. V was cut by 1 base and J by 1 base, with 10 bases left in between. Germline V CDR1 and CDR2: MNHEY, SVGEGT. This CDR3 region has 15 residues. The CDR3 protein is CASSYWEGSNTEAFF. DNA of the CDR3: TGTGCCAGCAGTTACTGGGAAGGATCGAACACTGAAGCTTTCTTT.

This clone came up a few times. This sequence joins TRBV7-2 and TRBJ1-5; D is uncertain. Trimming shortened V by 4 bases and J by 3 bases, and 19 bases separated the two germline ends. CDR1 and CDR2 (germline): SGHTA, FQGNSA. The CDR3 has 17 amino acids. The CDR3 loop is CASSYTPGGVVNQPQHF. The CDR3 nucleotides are TGTGCCAGCAGCTACACACCCGGTGGGGTGGTCAATCAGCCCCAGCATTTT.

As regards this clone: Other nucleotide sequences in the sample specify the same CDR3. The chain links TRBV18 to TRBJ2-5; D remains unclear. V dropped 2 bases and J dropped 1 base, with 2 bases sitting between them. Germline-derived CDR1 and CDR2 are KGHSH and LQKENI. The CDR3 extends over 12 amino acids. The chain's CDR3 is CASSPTQETQYF. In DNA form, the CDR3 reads TGTGCCAGCTCACCAACCCAAGAGACCCAGTACTTC.

CDR3 protein: CASSIPRGPYTEAFF. In nucleotides, the CDR3 is TGTGCCAGCAGTATCCCCAGGGGGCCGTACACTGAAGCTTTCTTT. The rearrangement joins TRBV28 to TRBJ1-1; 8 positions match TRBD1. Germline loops: CDR1 MDHEN, CDR2 SYDVKM. V lost 5 bases to trimming and J lost 3 bases; unmatched junction nucleotides: 8. CDR3 length: 15 amino acids.

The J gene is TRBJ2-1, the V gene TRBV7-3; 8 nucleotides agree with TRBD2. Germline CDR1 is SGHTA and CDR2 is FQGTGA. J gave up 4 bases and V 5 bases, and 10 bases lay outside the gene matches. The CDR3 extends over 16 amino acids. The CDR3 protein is CASSVAGTSYYNEQFF. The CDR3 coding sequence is TGTGCCAGCAGCGTTGCCGGGACTAGTTATTACAATGAGCAGTTCTTC.

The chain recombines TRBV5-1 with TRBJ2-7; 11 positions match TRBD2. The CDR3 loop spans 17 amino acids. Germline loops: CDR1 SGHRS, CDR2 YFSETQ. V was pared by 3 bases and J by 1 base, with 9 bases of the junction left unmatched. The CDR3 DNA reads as TGCGCCAGCAGCTACACTACTAGCGGGAGAAGGTCCTACGAGCAGTACTTC. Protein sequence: CASSYTTSGRRSYEQYF. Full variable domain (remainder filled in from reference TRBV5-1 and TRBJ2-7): KAGVTQTPRYLIKTRGQQVTLSCSPISGHRSVSWYQQTPGQGLQFLFEYFSETQRNKGNFPGRFSGRQFSNSRSEMNVSTLELGDSALYLCASSYTTSGRRSYEQYFGPGTRLTVT.

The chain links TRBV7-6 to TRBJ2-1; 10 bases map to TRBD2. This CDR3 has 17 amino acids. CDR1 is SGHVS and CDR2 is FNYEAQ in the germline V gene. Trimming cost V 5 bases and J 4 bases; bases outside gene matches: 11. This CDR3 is CASSAGLAESFYNEQFF. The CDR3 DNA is TGTGCCAGCAGCGCTGGACTAGCGGAATCTTTTTACAATGAGCAGTTCTTC.

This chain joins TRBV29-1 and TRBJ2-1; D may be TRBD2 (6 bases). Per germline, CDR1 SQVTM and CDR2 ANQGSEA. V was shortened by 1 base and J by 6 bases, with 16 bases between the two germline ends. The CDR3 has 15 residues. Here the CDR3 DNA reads TGCAGCGTTGAAGTAAATCTGGGGGGAGCCAATGAGCAGTTCTTC. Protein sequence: CSVEVNLGGANEQFF.

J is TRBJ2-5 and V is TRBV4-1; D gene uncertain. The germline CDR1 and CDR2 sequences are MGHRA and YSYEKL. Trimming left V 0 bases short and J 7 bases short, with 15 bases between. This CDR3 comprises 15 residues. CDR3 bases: TGCGCCAGCAGCCAAGAAACGGCCTACTACGGGACCCAGTACTTC. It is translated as CASSQETAYYGTQYF.

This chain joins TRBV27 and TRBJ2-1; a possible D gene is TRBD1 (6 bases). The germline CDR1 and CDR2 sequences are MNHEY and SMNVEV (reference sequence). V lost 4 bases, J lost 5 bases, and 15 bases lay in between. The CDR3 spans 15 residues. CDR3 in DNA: TGTGCCAGCAGTTACCGCGGCAGGGGACACAATGAGCAGTTCTTC. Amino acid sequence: CASSYRGRGHNEQFF.

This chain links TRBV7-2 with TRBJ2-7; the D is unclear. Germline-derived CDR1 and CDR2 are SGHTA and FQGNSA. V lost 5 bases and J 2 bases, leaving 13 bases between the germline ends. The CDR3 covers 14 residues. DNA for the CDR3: TGTGCCAGCAGCCCAGTTGAGGTTACCTACGAGCAGTACTTC. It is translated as CASSPVEVTYEQYF.

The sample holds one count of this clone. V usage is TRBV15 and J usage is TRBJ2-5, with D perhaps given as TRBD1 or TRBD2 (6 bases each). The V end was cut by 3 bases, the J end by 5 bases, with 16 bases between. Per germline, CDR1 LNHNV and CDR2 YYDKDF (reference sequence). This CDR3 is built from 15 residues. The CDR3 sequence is CATSSGGTLRETQYF. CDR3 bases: TGTGCCACCAGCAGTGGAGGGACACTAAGGGAGACCCAGTACTTC. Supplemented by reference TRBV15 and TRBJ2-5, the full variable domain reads DAMVIQNPRYQVTQFGKPVTLSCSQTLNHNVMYWYQQKSSQAPKLLFHYYDKDFNNEADTPDNFQSRRPNTSFCFLDIRSPGLGDTAMYLCATSSGGTLRETQYFGPGTRLLVL.

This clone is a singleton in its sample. The CDR3 here is CSVLAQFTNTDTQYF. The CDR3 nucleotides are TGCAGCGTTTTGGCCCAATTCACCAACACAGATACGCAGTATTTT. This chain uses TRBV29-1 with TRBJ2-3; the D is unclear. The CDR3 contains 15 residues. CDR1 is SQVTM and CDR2 is ANQGSEA in the germline V gene. Trimming left V 5 bases short and J 2 bases short, with 17 bases between.

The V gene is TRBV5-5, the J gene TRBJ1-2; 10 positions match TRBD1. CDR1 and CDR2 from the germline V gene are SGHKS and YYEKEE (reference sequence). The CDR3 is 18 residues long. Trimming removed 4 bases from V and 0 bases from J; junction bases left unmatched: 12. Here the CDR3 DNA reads TGTGCCAGCAGCCCAATCGCGACAGGGACAGGGGCTAACTATGGCTACACCTTC. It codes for CASSPIATGTGANYGYTF.

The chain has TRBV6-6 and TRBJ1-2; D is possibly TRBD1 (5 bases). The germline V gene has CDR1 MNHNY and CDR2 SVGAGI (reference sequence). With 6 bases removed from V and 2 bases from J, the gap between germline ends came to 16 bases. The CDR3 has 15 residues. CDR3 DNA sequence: TGTGCCAGCAGACCCCCGGGGGAGATAAACTATGGCTACACCTTC. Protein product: CASRPPGEINYGYTF.

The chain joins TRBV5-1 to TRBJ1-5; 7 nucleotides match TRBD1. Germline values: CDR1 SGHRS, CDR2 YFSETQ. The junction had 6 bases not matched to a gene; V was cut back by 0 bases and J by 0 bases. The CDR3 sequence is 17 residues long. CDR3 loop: CASSLGLGQNSNQPQHF. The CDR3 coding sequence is TGCGCCAGCAGCTTGGGCTTGGGACAGAATAGCAATCAGCCCCAGCATTTT.

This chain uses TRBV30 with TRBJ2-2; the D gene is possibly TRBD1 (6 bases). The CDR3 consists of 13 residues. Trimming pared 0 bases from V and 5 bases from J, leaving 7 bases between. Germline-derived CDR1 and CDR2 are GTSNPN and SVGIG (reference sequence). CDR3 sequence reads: CAWSVRGTGELFF. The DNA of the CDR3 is TGTGCCTGGAGTGTAAGGGGGACCGGGGAGCTGTTTTTT.

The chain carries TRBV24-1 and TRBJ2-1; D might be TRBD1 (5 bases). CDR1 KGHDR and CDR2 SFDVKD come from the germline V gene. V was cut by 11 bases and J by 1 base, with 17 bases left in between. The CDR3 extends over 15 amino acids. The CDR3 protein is CAIASQGRSYNEQFF. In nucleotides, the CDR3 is TGTGCCATTGCAAGTCAGGGCCGTTCCTACAATGAGCAGTTCTTC.

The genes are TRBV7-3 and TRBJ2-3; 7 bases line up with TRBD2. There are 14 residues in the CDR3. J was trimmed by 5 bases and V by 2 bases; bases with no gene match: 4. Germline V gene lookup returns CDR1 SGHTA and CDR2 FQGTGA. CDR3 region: CASSLAGVVDTQYF. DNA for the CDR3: TGTGCCAGCAGCTTAGCGGGAGTAGTAGATACGCAGTATTTT.

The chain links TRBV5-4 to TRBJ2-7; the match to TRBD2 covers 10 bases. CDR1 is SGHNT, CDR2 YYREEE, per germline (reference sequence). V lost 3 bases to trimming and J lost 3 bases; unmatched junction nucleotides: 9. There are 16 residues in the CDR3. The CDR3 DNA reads TGTGCCAGCAGCTGGGGAAGGACTAGCGGAAGCTACGAGCAGTACTTC. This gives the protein CASSWGRTSGSYEQYF.

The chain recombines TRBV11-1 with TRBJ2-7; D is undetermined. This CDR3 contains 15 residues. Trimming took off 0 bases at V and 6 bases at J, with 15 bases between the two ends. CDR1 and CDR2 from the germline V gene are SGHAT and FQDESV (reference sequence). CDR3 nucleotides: TGTGCCAGCAGCTTAGCGCCGTACGCCACCGGCGAGCAGTACTTC. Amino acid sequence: CASSLAPYATGEQYF.

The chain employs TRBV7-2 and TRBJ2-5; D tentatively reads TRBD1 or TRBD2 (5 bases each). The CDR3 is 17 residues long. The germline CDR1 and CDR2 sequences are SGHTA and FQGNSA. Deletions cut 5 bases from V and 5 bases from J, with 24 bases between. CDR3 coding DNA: TGTGCCAGCAGCGACAAAACGGGACGTAAAAAGGGGGAGACCCAGTACTTC. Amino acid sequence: CASSDKTGRKKGETQYF.

The CDR3 loop is CATSRLAVTDTQYF. For the CDR3, the DNA is TGTGCCACCAGCAGACTAGCGGTTACAGATACGCAGTATTTT. This rearrangement joins TRBV15 to TRBJ2-3, with 7 bases lining up with TRBD2. This CDR3 has 14 residues. The J segment lost 3 bases and the V segment lost 2 bases, leaving 2 bases of the junction unmatched. The V gene's germline CDR1 is LNHNV and CDR2 YYDKDF (reference sequence).

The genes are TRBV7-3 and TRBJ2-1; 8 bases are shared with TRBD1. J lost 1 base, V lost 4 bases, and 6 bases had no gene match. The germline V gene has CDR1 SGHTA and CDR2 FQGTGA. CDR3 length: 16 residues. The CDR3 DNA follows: TGTGCCAGCAGCTCCAAAACAGGGGGTTCCTACAATGAGCAGTTCTTC. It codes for CASSSKTGGSYNEQFF.